The 7 T cell receptor beta chains given below trace back to one sample, sequenced in a study of identical twins. TCRdb passed the 5' RACE reads through MiXCR, listing each CDR3 protein once. The sample yields approximately 210,000 distinct CDR3 sequences, over 5% seen once. The same data also went into a second study, on T cells expressing NK-cell markers.

Sample: CD8+ T cells sorted from blood. The receptors derive from a woman aged 18-29 years in good health.

This clonotype was counted a single time. The rearrangement links TRBV12-5 to TRBJ2-7; D remains unclear. CDR1 and CDR2 (germline): LGHNT, FRNRAP. Trimming left V 5 bases short and J 3 bases short, with 17 bases between. This CDR3 region has 15 residues. Written as DNA, the CDR3 is TGTGCTAGTGGTCCCCCCATGTCGGGTTTCTACGAGCAGTACTTC. It codes for CASGPPMSGFYEQYF. Based on the CDR3 plus reference TRBV12-5 and TRBJ2-7, the full variable domain is DARVTQTPRHKVTEMGQEVTMRCQPILGHNTVFWYRQTMMQGLELLAYFRNRAPLDDSGMPKDRFSAEMPDATLATLKIQPSEPRDSAVYFCASGPPMSGFYEQYFGPGTRLTVT.

The chain recombines TRBV7-9 with TRBJ1-6; tentative D call: TRBD1 (6 bases). V was pared by 5 bases and J by 8 bases, with 19 bases between. The germline V gene encodes CDR1 SEHNR and CDR2 FQNEAQ (reference sequence). This CDR3 has 16 residues. This chain's CDR3 is CASSLVPRDNHSPLHF. In DNA form, the CDR3 reads TGTGCCAGCAGCCTAGTCCCGCGGGACAACCATTCACCCCTCCACTTT. Supplemented by reference TRBV7-9 and TRBJ1-6, the full variable domain reads DTGVSQNPRHKITKRGQNVTFRCDPISEHNRLYWYRQTLGQGPEFLTYFQNEAQLEKSRLLSDRFSAERPKGSFSTLEIQRTEQGDSAMYLCASSLVPRDNHSPLHFGNGTRLTVT.

This clonotype was counted between two and nine times. The V and J genes are TRBV5-5 and TRBJ2-6; D gene ambiguous. This CDR3 spans 16 amino acids. Germline-derived CDR1 and CDR2 are SGHKS and YYEKEE (reference sequence). The ends were cut back, 0 bases at V and 0 bases at J, with 7 bases in the middle. CDR3 nucleotides: TGTGCCAGCAGCTTGGAGCGACTCTCTGGGGCCAACGTCCTGACTTTC. Amino acid sequence: CASSLERLSGANVLTF.

The rearrangement uses TRBV6-1 and TRBJ2-5; tentatively, D is TRBD2 (7 bases). V shed 6 bases and J shed 4 bases, with 21 bases lying between them. The CDR3 extends over 16 amino acids. Per the germline V gene, CDR1 is MNHNS and CDR2 is SASEGT. In DNA form, the CDR3 reads TGTGCCAGCAGAAGGTCTTGGGGGGGGCCACGAGAGACCCAGTACTTC. Its translation: CASRRSWGGPRETQYF.

This clonotype was detected only a few times. This sequence joins TRBV27 and TRBJ1-6; 8 bases match TRBD1. The CDR3 sequence is 14 residues long. Germline CDR1 reads MNHEY; CDR2 reads SMNVEV (reference sequence). With 4 bases clipped from V and 8 bases from J, the junction kept 4 bases outside the gene matches. The CDR3 DNA follows: TGTGCCAGCAGTTCCGACAGGGGTTATTCACCCCTCCACTTT. Its translation is CASSSDRGYSPLHF.

This chain uses TRBV27 with TRBJ1-2, with a possible D match to TRBD1 (6 bases). The CDR3 totals 13 residues. Germline V gene sequence: CDR1 MNHEY, CDR2 SMNVEV (reference sequence). Trimming took off 0 bases at V and 8 bases at J, with 10 bases between the two ends. The DNA of the CDR3 is TGTGCCAGCAGTTTATCATGGGGACAAGGCTACACCTTC. Translating gives CASSLSWGQGYTF.

The sample holds many counts of this clonotype. V and J are TRBV20-1 and TRBJ1-4; D is unresolved. Germline CDR1 and CDR2: DFQATT and SNEGSKA (reference sequence). This CDR3 has 11 amino acids. Trimming shortened V by 1 base and J by 6 bases, and 3 bases separated the two germline ends. CDR3 sequence reads: CSARAYEKLFF. The CDR3 nucleotides read TGCAGTGCTAGAGCCTATGAAAAACTGTTTTTT.